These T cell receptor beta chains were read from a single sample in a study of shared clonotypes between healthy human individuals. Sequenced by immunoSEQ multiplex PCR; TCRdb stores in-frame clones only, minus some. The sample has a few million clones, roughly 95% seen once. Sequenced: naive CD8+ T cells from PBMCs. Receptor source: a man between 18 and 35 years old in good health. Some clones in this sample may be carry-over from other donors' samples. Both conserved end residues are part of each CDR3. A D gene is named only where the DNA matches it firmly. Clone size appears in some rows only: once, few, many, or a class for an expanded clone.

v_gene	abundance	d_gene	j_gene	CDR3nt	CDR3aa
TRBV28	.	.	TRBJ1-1	TGTGCCAGCAGTCCGCCCGGCGGGACGTCGAACACTGAAGCTTTCTTT	CASSPPGGTSNTEAFF
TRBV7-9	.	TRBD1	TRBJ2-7	TGTGCCAGCAGCTCAACAGGGGTCTTTGGCGAGCAGTACTTC	CASSSTGVFGEQYF
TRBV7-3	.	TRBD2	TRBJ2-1	TGTGCCAGCAGCTTAGGGACTAGCGGTTACAATGAGCAGTTCTTC	CASSLGTSGYNEQFF
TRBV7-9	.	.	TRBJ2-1	TGTGCCAGCAGCCTCCGGTCCGGCGGTTGGGCCAATGAGCAGTTCTTC	CASSLRSGGWANEQFF
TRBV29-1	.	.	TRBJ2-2	TGCAGCGTCGTCGGGGGAGACACCGGGGAGCTGTTTTTT	CSVVGGDTGELFF
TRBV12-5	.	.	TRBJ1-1	TGTGCTAGTGGCATCGACGGCACTGAAGCTTTCTTT	CASGIDGTEAFF
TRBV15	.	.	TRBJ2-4	TGTGCCACCAGCAGAGGACCCCAGGGGACTTTGGCCAAAAACATTCAGTACTTC	CATSRGPQGTLAKNIQYF
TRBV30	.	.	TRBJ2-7	TGTGCCTGGGCCCGACGGGGTTCCTACGAGCAGTACTTC	CAWARRGSYEQYF
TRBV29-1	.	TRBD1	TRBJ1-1	TGCAGCGACCACAGGGGGCTTAAGACTGAAGCTTTCTTT	CSDHRGLKTEAFF
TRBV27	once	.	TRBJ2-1	TGTGCCAGCAGTAAGCTCCTCCGGGACCCATACAATGAGCAGTTCTTC	CASSKLLRDPYNEQFF
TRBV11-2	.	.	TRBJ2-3	TGTGCCAGCAGCTTCCCCCTCGATACGCAGTATTTT	CASSFPLDTQYF
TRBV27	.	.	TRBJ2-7	TGTGCCAGCACCGTAGGGGGGGGGAACCACGAGCAGTACTTC	CASTVGGGNHEQYF
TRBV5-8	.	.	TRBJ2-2	TGTGCCAGCAGCTTGACCCCCAATACCGGGGAGCTGTTTTTT	CASSLTPNTGELFF
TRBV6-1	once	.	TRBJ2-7	TGTGCCAGCAGTTCAGGGTCGTACGAGCAGTACTTC	CASSSGSYEQYF
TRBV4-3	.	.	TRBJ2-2	TGCGCCAGCAGCCAGCGTACTCCGTCCGCGAACACCGGGGAGCTGTTTTTT	CASSQRTPSANTGELFF
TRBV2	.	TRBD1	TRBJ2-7	TGTGCCAGCATAAGGGACAGAAGCAACGAGCAGTACTTC	CASIRDRSNEQYF
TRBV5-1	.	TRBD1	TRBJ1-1	TGCGCCAGCAGCTTGGCCGTCGGGGACAGGCTACAGAACACTGAAGCTTTCTTT	CASSLAVGDRLQNTEAFF
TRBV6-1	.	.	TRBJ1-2	TGTGCCAGCAGTGAAGCGCTTGGAGGGGGAAGTGGCTACACCTTC	CASSEALGGGSGYTF
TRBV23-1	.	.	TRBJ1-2	TGCGCCAGCATGAAGGGCCCAGTTGGCGGCTACACCTTC	CASMKGPVGGYTF
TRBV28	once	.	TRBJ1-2	TGTGCCAGCACACGGGTTGGCTATGGCTACACCTTC	CASTRVGYGYTF
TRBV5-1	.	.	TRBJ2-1	TGCGCCAGCTCCCGTTCCGGGTTCAGCTCCTACAATGAGCAGTTCTTC	CASSRSGFSSYNEQFF
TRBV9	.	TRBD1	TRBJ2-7	TGTGCCAGCAGCCCTTCGACAGGGATCATACCCTACGAGCAGTACTTC	CASSPSTGIIPYEQYF
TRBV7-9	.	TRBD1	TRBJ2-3	TGTGCCAGCAGCTTACGAGGGGGCAGCACAGATACGCAGTATTTT	CASSLRGGSTDTQYF
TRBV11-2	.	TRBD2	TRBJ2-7	TGTGCCAGCAGCCTATCGACTAGCGGGGTATCCTACGAGCAGTACTTC	CASSLSTSGVSYEQYF
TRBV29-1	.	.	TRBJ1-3	TGCAGCGTATGGACAGAAAGCTCTGGAAACACCATATATTTT	CSVWTESSGNTIYF
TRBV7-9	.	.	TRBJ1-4	TGTGCCAGCAGCTTAGGACGAGGATTGCTGTTTTTT	CASSLGRGLLFF
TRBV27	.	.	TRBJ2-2	TGTGCCAGCAGTTTCGTCGTTGGGACCGGGGAGCTGTTTTTT	CASSFVVGTGELFF
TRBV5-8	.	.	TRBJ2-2	TGTGCCAGCAGCCACAGGGCCCTATCTTACACCGGGGAGCTGTTTTTT	CASSHRALSYTGELFF
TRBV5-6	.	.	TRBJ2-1	TGTGCCAGCAGCTTGGACAGTGATTACAATGAGCAGTTCTTC	CASSLDSDYNEQFF
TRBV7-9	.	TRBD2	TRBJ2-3	TGTGCCAGCAGCTTCCGGACTAGCGGGAACACAGATACGCAGTATTTT	CASSFRTSGNTDTQYF
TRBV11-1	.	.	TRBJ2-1	TGTGCCAGCAGCTTAGCGTGGAGCTCCTACAATGAGCAGTTCTTC	CASSLAWSSYNEQFF
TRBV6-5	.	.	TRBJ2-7	TGTGCCAGCGGGGCTAGCAGCTACGAGCAGTACTTC	CASGASSYEQYF
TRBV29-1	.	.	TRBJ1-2	TGCAGCGTTGGGGGCGATACGGCTAACTATGGCTACACCTTC	CSVGGDTANYGYTF
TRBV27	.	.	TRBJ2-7	TGTGCCAGCAGTCCAGCACTAGTTTCCGAGCAGTACTTC	CASSPALVSEQYF
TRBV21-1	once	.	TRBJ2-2	TGTGCCAGCAGCTCTGACAGGGGGCACGCCGGGGAGCTGTTTTTT	CASSSDRGHAGELFF
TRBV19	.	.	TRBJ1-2	TGTGCCAGTAGCCGGGGAGGGGGATATGGCTACACCTTC	CASSRGGGYGYTF
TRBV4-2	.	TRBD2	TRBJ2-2	TGTGCCAGCAGCCTTGCGGGAGAGACCGGGGAGCTGTTTTTT	CASSLAGETGELFF
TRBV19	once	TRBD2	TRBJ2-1	TGTGCCAGTAGTGCCCCTCGGGAGGGAGAATCCAATGAGCAGTTCTTC	CASSAPREGESNEQFF
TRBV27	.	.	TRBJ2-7	TGTGCCAGCAGCCCAAGGGGAACCTACGAGCAGTACTTC	CASSPRGTYEQYF
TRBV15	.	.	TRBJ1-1	TGTGCCACAACCACGGGGGTGAACACTGAAGCTTTCTTT	CATTTGVNTEAFF
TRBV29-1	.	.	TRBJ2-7	TGCAGCGTTGCGGTCAGCGTCTTCTACGAGCAGTACTTC	CSVAVSVFYEQYF
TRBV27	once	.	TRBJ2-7	TGTGCCAGCAGTTTATCATCCGGGTACGAGCAGTACTTC	CASSLSSGYEQYF
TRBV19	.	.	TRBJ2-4	TGTGCCAGTAGTATCCGCGACAGCGACATTCAGTACTTC	CASSIRDSDIQYF
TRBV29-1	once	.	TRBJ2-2	TGCAGCGTTCCTCGCCGGGACGGGCCTTATAGTACCGGGGAGCTGTTTTTT	CSVPRRDGPYSTGELFF
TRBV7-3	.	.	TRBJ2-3	TGTGCCAGCAGCCTCCGAGACACAGATACGCAGTATTTT	CASSLRDTDTQYF
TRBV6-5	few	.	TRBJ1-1	TGTGCCAGCCGGGACTGGAAGTTGAACACTGAAGCTTTCTTT	CASRDWKLNTEAFF
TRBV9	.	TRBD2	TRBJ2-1	TGTGCCAGCAGCTCAGGACTAGCGGGAGGGCCACTCAATGAGCAGTTCTTC	CASSSGLAGGPLNEQFF
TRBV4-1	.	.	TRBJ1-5	TGCGCCAGCAGCCCCGAGGGAACCCTCTATAGCAATCAGCCCCAGCATTTT	CASSPEGTLYSNQPQHF
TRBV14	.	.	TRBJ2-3	TGTGCCAGCAGCCACGGGACTGCTAGCACAGATACGCAGTATTTT	CASSHGTASTDTQYF
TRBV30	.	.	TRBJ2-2	TGTGCATGGGGGGCCCTCGCGAACACCGGGGAGCTGTTTTTT	CAWGALANTGELFF
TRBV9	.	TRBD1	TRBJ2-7	TGTGCCAGCAGCGTAGGCAGGGGGCTTTCCTACGAGCAGTACTTC	CASSVGRGLSYEQYF
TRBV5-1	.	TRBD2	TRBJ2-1	TGCGCCAGCAGCTTGGGACTAGCGGTATACAATGAGCAGTTCTTC	CASSLGLAVYNEQFF
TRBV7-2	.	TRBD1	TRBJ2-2	TGTGCCAGCAGGATGCCTCGGGACAGGGTATCCACCGGGGAGCTGTTTTTT	CASRMPRDRVSTGELFF